One and the same sample provided the 18 T cell receptor beta chains below, sequenced in a study of shared clonotypes between healthy human individuals. Sequenced by immunoSEQ multiplex PCR; TCRdb stores in-frame clones only, minus some. The repertoire holds over a million clones, with about three quarters as singletons. What was sequenced was memory CD4+ T cells sorted from blood. The subset is: CD45RA-negative fraction. These TCRs come from a man younger than 30 in good health.

This clone turned up a few times. V and J are TRBV11-2 and TRBJ1-4; TRBD1 agrees at 7 bases. Germline V gene data show CDR1 as SGHAT and CDR2 as FQNNGV. The CDR3 has 14 residues. J lost 9 bases, V lost 5 bases, and 9 bases had no gene match. CDR3 nucleotide sequence: TGTGCCAGCAGCCGGGACAGAGGGGGCCAAAAACTGTTTTTT. It translates to CASSRDRGGQKLFF.

This clone was recorded a few times. V is TRBV5-1 and J is TRBJ2-1; tentative D call: TRBD2 (5 bases). From germline, CDR1 is SGHRS and CDR2 YFSETQ. V shed 4 bases and J shed 4 bases, with 12 bases lying between them. This CDR3 region has 14 residues. For the CDR3, the DNA is TGCGCCAGCAGCCCGGCCGGGATGTACAATGAGCAGTTCTTC. It is translated as CASSPAGMYNEQFF.

This chain links TRBV18 with TRBJ1-4; a weak D match, TRBD1 (6 bases). CDR1 and CDR2 from the germline V gene are KGHSH and LQKENI. This CDR3 has 14 residues. V was clipped by 5 bases and J by 8 bases, with 15 bases between them. For the CDR3, the DNA is TGTGCCAGCTCATACAGGGCGATCGGCGAAAAACTGTTTTTT. Residues: CASSYRAIGEKLFF.

This chain joins TRBV11-2 and TRBJ2-1, with 10 bases that match TRBD2. Germline V lookup: CDR1 SGHAT, CDR2 FQNNGV. The length of the CDR3 is 19 residues. V dropped 4 bases and J dropped 0; count of bases not matched to a gene: 12. The CDR3, as DNA: TGTGCCAGCAGCTCATATAACCAAGCGGGAGGGACCTCCTACAATGAGCAGTTCTTC. This codes for CASSSYNQAGGTSYNEQFF.

This clone came up once. The chain links TRBV12-2 to TRBJ2-7; TRBD1, the table's D call, lacks a check against the DNA. TRBV12-2 is designated a pseudogene. CDR3 length: 15 amino acids. The CDR3 sequence: CASRPKGQPSYEQYF. The CDR3 DNA reads as TGTGCAAGTCGCCCAAAGGGACAGCCGTCCTACGAGCAGTACTTC.

This clone was found once. The CDR3 sequence is CASSYSIQAVYEQYF. The DNA for the CDR3 is TGTGCCAGCAGTTACTCGATTCAGGCGGTATACGAGCAGTACTTC. This sequence joins TRBV6-6 and TRBJ2-7, with unresolved D. V dropped 0 bases and J dropped 4 bases, with 13 bases sitting between them. Germline values: CDR1 MNHNY, CDR2 SVGAGI (reference sequence). CDR3 size: 15 residues.

The chain combines TRBV7-9 with TRBJ2-5, with 7 positions matching TRBD2. Germline CDR1 is SEHNR and CDR2 is FQNEAQ (reference sequence). The CDR3 runs to 14 residues. The junction had 10 bases not matched to a gene; V was cut back by 5 bases and J by 7 bases. The chain's CDR3 is CASSNSGWRRTQYF. For the CDR3, the DNA is TGTGCCAGCAGCAATAGCGGGTGGAGGCGGACCCAGTACTTC.

This clone is a singleton in its sample. J is TRBJ2-7 and V is TRBV19, with D tentatively TRBD1 or TRBD2 (5 bases each). Trimming removed 9 bases from V and 3 bases from J, with 12 bases in between. Germline values: CDR1 LNHDA, CDR2 SQIVND (reference sequence). This CDR3 comprises 12 residues. The CDR3 sequence is CASEGQRYEQYF. CDR3 in DNA: TGTGCCAGCGAGGGGCAGCGCTACGAGCAGTACTTC.

To note about this clone: This is likely an artifact of a read error, given a far larger clone one base away. Other nucleotide sequences from this sample produce the same CDR3. The V and J genes are TRBV2 and TRBJ1-6; D ambiguous. CDR1 SNHLY and CDR2 FYNNEI come from the germline V gene. The CDR3 is 15 residues long. The V end was cut by 5 bases, the J end by 1 base, with 9 bases between. The CDR3 loop reads CASSRESSYNSPLHF. DNA of the CDR3: TGTGCCAGCAGTCGCGAGAGTTCCTATAATTCACCCCTCCACTTT.

This clone was detected only once. The chain employs TRBV19 and TRBJ2-7; the D gene could be TRBD1 or TRBD2 (5 bases each). The germline CDR1 and CDR2 sequences are LNHDA and SQIVND (reference sequence). The CDR3 spans 14 residues. The V end lost 5 bases, the J end lost 3 bases, and 14 bases lay between the germline ends. CDR3 sequence: CASSGAGTHYEQYF. DNA of the CDR3: TGTGCCAGTAGTGGGGCAGGGACCCACTACGAGCAGTACTTC.

V and J are TRBV11-2 and TRBJ1-2; D gene ambiguous. The CDR3 is 14 residues long. The V end lost 5 bases, the J end lost 4 bases, and 14 bases lay between the germline ends. Germline V lookup: CDR1 SGHAT, CDR2 FQNNGV. The CDR3 sequence: CASSALRSTYGYTF. The CDR3 nucleotides are TGTGCCAGCAGCGCACTAAGGAGTACCTATGGCTACACCTTC.

This clone was observed a handful of times. The chain has TRBV28 and TRBJ1-5; possibly TRBD1 for D (5 bases). The V end was cut by 5 bases, the J end by 6 bases, with 17 bases between. CDR3 size: 15 residues. The germline V gene has CDR1 MDHEN and CDR2 SYDVKM. CDR3 loop: CASSTRTAGVQPQHF. The DNA of the CDR3 is TGTGCCAGCAGTACCCGGACGGCGGGGGTTCAGCCCCAGCATTTT.

The chain combines TRBV11-3 with TRBJ1-1; D is possibly TRBD1 (5 bases). Trimming shortened V by 5 bases and J by 5 bases, and 12 bases separated the two germline ends. Germline lookup yields CDR1 SGHNT and CDR2 YENEEA. The CDR3 has 13 residues. CDR3 nucleotides: TGTGCCAGCAGCCGTGGGGGTGAGACTGAAGCTTTCTTT. It encodes CASSRGGETEAFF. The variable domain in full, completed from reference TRBV11-3 and TRBJ1-1, reads EAGVVQSPRYKIIEKKQPVAFWCNPISGHNTLYWYLQNLGQGPELLIRYENEEAVDDSQLPKDRFSAERLKGVDSTLKIQPAELGDSAVYLCASSRGGETEAFFGQGTRLTVV.

In this sample, this clone turned up once. This chain links TRBV2 with TRBJ2-5; TRBD1 might be the D (6 bases). The CDR3 covers 13 residues. CDR1 is SNHLY and CDR2 is FYNNEI in the germline V gene. V was trimmed by 4 bases and J by 5 bases, leaving 11 bases between them. The chain's CDR3 is CASSGDNLETQYF. Here the CDR3 DNA reads TGTGCCAGCAGTGGGGACAATTTGGAGACCCAGTACTTC.

The sample holds one count of this clone. The chain uses TRBV4-2 and TRBJ1-1; D remains unclear. V lost 1 base and J lost 0, with 9 bases in between. Germline V gives CDR1 LGHNA, CDR2 YNFKEQ. The CDR3 contains 15 residues. The CDR3 DNA reads TGTGCCAGCAGCCAAGTTCTGGTTTTGAACACTGAAGCTTTCTTT. Encoded protein: CASSQVLVLNTEAFF.

The chain carries TRBV29-1 and TRBJ1-1; no clear D. Trimming pared 7 bases from V and 8 bases from J, leaving 14 bases between. Germline CDR1 and CDR2: SQVTM and ANQGSEA. This CDR3 is built from 11 residues. The CDR3 is CSANNRAEAFF. CDR3 coding DNA: TGCAGCGCCAATAACCGGGCCGAAGCTTTCTTT.

The chain employs TRBV7-2 and TRBJ1-4; D is possibly TRBD1 (6 bases). The germline gives CDR1 SGHTA, CDR2 FQGNSA. V lost 5 bases, J lost 0 bases, and 10 bases lay in between. CDR3 length: 15 amino acids. The CDR3 bases are TGTGCCAGCAGCCCCAGGGGTACAACTAATGAAAAACTGTTTTTT. It is translated as CASSPRGTTNEKLFF.

The chain recombines TRBV19 with TRBJ2-3, with D perhaps matching TRBD2 (7 bases). Trimming stripped 3 bases from V and 5 bases from J, with 15 bases between. The CDR3 is 15 amino acids. The germline CDR1 and CDR2 sequences are LNHDA and SQIVND (reference sequence). The CDR3 spells CASSISGTKGDTQYF. CDR3 nucleotides: TGTGCCAGTAGTATCAGCGGGACAAAAGGAGATACGCAGTATTTT.